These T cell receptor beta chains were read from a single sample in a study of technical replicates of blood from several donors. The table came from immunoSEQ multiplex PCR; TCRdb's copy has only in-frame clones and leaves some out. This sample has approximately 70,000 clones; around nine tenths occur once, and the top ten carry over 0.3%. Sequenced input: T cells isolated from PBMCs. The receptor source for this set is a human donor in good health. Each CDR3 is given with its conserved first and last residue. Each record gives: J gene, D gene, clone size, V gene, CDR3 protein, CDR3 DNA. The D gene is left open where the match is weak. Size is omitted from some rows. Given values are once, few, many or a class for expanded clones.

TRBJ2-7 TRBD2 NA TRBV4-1 CASRELAGGSYEQYF TGCGCCAGCAGGGAACTAGCGGGAGGATCCTACGAGCAGTACTTC
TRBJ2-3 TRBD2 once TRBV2 CASSGEKLRLAGGRTDTQYF TGTGCCAGCAGTGGCGAGAAATTAAGACTAGCGGGAGGTAGGACAGATACGCAGTATTTT
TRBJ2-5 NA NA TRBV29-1 CSVEFLRETQYF TGCAGCGTTGAGTTTCTTCGTGAGACCCAGTACTTC
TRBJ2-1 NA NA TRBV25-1 CASSITGEQFF TGTGCCAGCAGTATTACCGGTGAGCAGTTCTTC
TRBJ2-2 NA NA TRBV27 CASTPGRNTGELFF TGTGCCAGCACGCCGGGTCGGAACACCGGGGAGCTGTTTTTT
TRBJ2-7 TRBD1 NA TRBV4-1 CASSLWTGGDEQYF TGCGCCAGCAGCCTATGGACAGGGGGCGATGAGCAGTACTTC
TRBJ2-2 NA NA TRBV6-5 CAVRGLLNGELFF TGTGCCGTCCGCGGGCTCCTTAATGGGGAGCTGTTTTTT
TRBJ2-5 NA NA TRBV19 CASSIDRLKGVQETQYF TGTGCCAGTAGTATAGACCGACTAAAAGGTGTCCAAGAGACCCAGTACTTC
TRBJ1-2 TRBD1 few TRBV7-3 CASSEGTGSNYGYTF TGTGCCAGCAGCGAAGGGACAGGCTCAAACTATGGCTACACCTTC
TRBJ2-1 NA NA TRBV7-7 CASSLAEGYEQFF TGTGCCAGCAGCTTAGCAGAGGGATATGAGCAGTTCTTC
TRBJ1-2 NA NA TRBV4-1 CASSQGSRGLGGYTF TGCGCCAGCAGCCAAGGTTCGAGGGGACTAGGCGGCTACACCTTC
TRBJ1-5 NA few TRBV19 CASSVQATNQPQHF TGTGCCAGTAGTGTCCAGGCCACCAATCAGCCCCAGCATTTT
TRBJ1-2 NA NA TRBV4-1 CASSHFVSSDYGYTF TGCGCCAGCAGCCACTTCGTATCCTCAGACTATGGCTACACCTTC
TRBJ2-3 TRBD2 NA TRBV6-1 CASRPGLARSDTQYF TGTGCCAGCAGGCCGGGACTAGCGCGATCAGATACGCAGTATTTT
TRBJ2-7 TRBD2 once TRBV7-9 CASSRETEAGGELQYF TGTGCCAGCAGCCGAGAGACCGAAGCGGGAGGGGAGTTGCAGTACTTC
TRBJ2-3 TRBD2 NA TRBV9 CASSVGVLAGGTTDTQYF TGTGCCAGCAGCGTAGGAGTACTAGCGGGAGGTACGACAGATACGCAGTATTTT
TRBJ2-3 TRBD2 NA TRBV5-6 CASSTLAGATGTQYF TGTGCCAGCAGCACCCTAGCGGGGGCGACGGGTACGCAGTATTTT
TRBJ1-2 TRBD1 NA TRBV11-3 CASSWRDRPFYGYTF TGTGCCAGCAGCTGGCGGGACAGACCTTTCTATGGCTACACCTTC
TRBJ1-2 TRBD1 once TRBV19 CASSTQGDYGYTF TGTGCCAGTAGTACCCAGGGGGACTATGGCTACACCTTC
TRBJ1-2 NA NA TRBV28 CASSSPPGTANYGYTF TGTGCCAGCAGTTCCCCCCCCGGGACTGCCAACTATGGCTACACCTTC
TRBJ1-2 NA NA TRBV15 CATLGAQNSNYGYTF TGTGCCACCTTGGGGGCCCAAAACTCTAACTATGGCTACACCTTC
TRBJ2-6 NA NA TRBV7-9 CASSYQTGANVLTF TGTGCCAGCAGCTACCAGACTGGGGCCAACGTCCTGACTTTC
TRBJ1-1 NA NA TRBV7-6 CASSQGLKFNTEAFF TGTGCCAGCAGCCAAGGACTCAAATTCAACACTGAAGCTTTCTTT
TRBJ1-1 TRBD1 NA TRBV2 CASSLGQGVTEAFF TGTGCCAGCAGCCTAGGACAGGGAGTCACTGAAGCTTTCTTT
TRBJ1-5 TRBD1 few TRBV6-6 CASREDRVSNQPQHF TGTGCCAGCAGAGAGGACAGGGTCAGCAATCAGCCCCAGCATTTT
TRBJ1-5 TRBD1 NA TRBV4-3 CASSRLTGSNQPQHF TGCGCCAGCAGCCGCTTGACAGGGAGCAATCAGCCCCAGCATTTT
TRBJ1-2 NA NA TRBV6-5 CASSYAQGGGYTF TGTGCCAGCAGTTACGCACAGGGTGGTGGCTACACCTTC
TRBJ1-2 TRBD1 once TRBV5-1 CASSLDAQGAYGYTF TGCGCCAGCAGCTTGGATGCGCAGGGGGCCTATGGCTACACCTTC
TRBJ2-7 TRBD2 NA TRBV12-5 CASGLGTSGLAYEQYF TGTGCTAGTGGTTTGGGGACTAGCGGTTTAGCCTACGAGCAGTACTTC
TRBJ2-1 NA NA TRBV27 CASSEFAVRGNEQFF TGTGCCAGCAGTGAATTTGCAGTCAGAGGCAATGAGCAGTTCTTC
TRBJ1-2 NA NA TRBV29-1 CSVGGGGRRGYTF TGCAGCGTTGGAGGGGGGGGTCGACGTGGCTACACCTTC
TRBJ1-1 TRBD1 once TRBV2 CASNGDRVFYTEAFF TGTGCCAGCAACGGGGACAGGGTGTTTTACACTGAAGCTTTCTTT
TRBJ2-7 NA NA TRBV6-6 CASTPTGSYEQYF TGTGCCAGCACCCCAACCGGGTCCTACGAGCAGTACTTC
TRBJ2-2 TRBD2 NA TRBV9 CASSAEGREFAGELFF TGTGCCAGCAGCGCGGAGGGGCGGGAGTTCGCCGGGGAGCTGTTTTTT
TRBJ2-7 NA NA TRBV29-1 CSVEILGYEQYF TGCAGCGTTGAAATACTAGGCTACGAGCAGTACTTC
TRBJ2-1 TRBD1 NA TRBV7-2 CASSLGQGDEQFF TGTGCCAGCAGCTTAGGACAGGGTGATGAGCAGTTCTTC
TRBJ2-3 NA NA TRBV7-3 CASSLGGGTTDTQYF TGTGCCAGCAGCTTAGGGGGGGGCACCACAGATACGCAGTATTTT
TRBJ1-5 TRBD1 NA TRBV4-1 CASSRGTGDGQPQHF TGCGCCAGCAGCCGCGGCACAGGGGACGGCCAGCCCCAGCATTTT
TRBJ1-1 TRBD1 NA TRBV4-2 CASSQRATGEAFF TGTGCCAGCAGTCAAAGGGCGACAGGGGAAGCTTTCTTT
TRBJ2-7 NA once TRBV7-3 CASSFTGTSEQYF TGTGCCAGCAGCTTCACAGGGACCTCCGAGCAGTACTTC
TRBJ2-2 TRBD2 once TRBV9 CASSVTGTSGRARELFF TGTGCCAGCAGCGTAACCGGGACTAGCGGGAGGGCCAGGGAGCTGTTTTTT
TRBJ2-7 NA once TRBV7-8 CASSLPSYEQYF TGTGCCAGCAGCCTTCCCTCCTACGAGCAGTACTTC
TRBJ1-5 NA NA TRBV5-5 CASSLAVRADGQPQHF TGTGCCAGCAGCTTGGCAGTCAGGGCAGACGGTCAGCCCCAGCATTTT
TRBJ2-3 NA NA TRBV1 CTSSQPSSATSTDTQYF TGCACCAGCAGCCAACCGTCCTCAGCGACTAGCACAGATACGCAGTATTTT
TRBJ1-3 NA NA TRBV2 CASSEQGSGNTIYF TGTGCCAGCAGTGAGCAGGGCTCTGGAAACACCATATATTTT
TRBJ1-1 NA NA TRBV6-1 CASSDLGNTEAFF TGTGCCAGCAGTGATCTAGGGAACACTGAAGCTTTCTTT
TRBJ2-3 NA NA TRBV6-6 CASGVGDTQYF TGTGCCTCGGGAGTTGGGGATACGCAGTATTTT
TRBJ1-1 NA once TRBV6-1 CASKRPEAFF TGTGCCAGCAAGCGGCCGGAAGCTTTCTTT
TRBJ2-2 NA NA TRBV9 CASSVAGGQGGELFF TGTGCCAGCAGCGTAGCGGGGGGCCAGGGCGGGGAGCTGTTTTTT
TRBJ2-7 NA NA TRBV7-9 CASIEEGSHVTTYEQYF TGTGCCAGCATCGAGGAGGGTAGCCATGTGACGACGTACGAGCAGTACTTC
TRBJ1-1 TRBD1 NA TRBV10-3 CAISGSTGATEAFF TGTGCCATCAGTGGGTCAACAGGGGCCACTGAAGCTTTCTTT
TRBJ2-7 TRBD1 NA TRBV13 CASRYRGNEQYF TGTGCCAGCAGGTACAGGGGAAACGAGCAGTACTTC
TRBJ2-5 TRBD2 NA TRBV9 CASSVRTSGGQETQYF TGTGCCAGCAGCGTAAGGACTAGCGGGGGCCAAGAGACCCAGTACTTC
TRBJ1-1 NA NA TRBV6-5 CASSYTQYGGTEAFF TGTGCCAGCAGTTACACCCAGTATGGCGGCACTGAAGCTTTCTTT
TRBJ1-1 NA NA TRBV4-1 CASSQVPIKARYTEAFF TGCGCCAGCAGCCAAGTGCCAATAAAAGCTAGGTACACTGAAGCTTTCTTT
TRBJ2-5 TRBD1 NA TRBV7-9 CASSLAQDWTGQETQYF TGTGCCAGCAGCTTAGCGCAGGATTGGACAGGGCAAGAGACCCAGTACTTC
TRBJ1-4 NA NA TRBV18 CASSPGTREKLFF TGTGCCAGCTCACCAGGGACAAGGGAAAAACTGTTTTTT
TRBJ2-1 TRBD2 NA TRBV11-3 CASSLRAGGYNEQFF TGTGCCAGCAGCTTAAGAGCGGGAGGGTACAATGAGCAGTTCTTC